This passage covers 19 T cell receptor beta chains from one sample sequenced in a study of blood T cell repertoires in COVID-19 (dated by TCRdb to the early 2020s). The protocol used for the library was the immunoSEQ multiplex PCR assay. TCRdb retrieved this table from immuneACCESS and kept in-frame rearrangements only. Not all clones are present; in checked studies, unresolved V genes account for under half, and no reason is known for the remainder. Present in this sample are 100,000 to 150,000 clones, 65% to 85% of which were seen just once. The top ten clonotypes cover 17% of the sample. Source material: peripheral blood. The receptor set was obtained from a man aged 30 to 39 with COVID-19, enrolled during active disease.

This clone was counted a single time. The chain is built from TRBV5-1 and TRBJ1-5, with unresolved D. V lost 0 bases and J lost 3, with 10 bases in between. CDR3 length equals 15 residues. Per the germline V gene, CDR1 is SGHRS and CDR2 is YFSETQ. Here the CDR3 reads CASSLEGGINQPQHF. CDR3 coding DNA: TGCGCCAGCAGCTTGGAAGGCGGAATCAATCAGCCCCAGCATTTT.

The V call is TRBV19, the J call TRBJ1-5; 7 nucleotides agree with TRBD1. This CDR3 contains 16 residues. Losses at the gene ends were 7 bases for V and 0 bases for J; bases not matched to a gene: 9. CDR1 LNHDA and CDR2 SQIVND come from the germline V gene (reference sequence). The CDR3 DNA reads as TGTGCCAGTACCCCGGACAGGTTTTATAGCAATCAGCCCCAGCATTTT. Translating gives CASTPDRFYSNQPQHF.

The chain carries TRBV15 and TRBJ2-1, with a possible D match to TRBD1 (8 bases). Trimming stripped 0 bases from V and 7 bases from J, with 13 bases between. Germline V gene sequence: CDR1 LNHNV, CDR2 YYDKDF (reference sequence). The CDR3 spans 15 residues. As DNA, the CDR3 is TGTGCCACCAGCAGAGAGGGGGGGACAGGTAATGAGCAGTTCTTC. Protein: CATSREGGTGNEQFF.

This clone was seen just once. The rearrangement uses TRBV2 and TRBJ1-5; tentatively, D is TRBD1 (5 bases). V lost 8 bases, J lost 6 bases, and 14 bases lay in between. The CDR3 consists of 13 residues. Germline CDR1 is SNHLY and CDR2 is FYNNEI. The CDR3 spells CASALARGQPQHF. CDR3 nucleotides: TGTGCCAGCGCGCTAGCGAGGGGTCAGCCCCAGCATTTT.

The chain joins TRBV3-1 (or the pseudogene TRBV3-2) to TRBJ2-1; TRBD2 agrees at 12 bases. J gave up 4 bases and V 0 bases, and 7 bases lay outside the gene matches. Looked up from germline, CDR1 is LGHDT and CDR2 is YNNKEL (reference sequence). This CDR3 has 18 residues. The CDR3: CASSQDPGLAGPYNEQFF. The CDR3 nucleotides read TGTGCCAGCAGCCAAGATCCTGGACTAGCGGGACCGTACAATGAGCAGTTCTTC.

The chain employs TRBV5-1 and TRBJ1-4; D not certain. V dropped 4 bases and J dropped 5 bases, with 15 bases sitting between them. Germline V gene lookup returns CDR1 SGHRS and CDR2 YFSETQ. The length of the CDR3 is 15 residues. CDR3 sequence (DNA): TGCGCCAGCAGCAAAGAAGAGACCGGGAATGAAAAACTGTTTTTT. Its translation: CASSKEETGNEKLFF.

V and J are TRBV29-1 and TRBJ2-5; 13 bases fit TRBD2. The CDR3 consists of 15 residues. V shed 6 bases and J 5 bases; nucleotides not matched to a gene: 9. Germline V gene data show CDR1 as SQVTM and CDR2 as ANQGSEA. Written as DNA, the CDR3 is TGCAGCGTCCACGGACTAGCGGGAGAATCGGAGACCCAGTACTTC. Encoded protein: CSVHGLAGESETQYF.

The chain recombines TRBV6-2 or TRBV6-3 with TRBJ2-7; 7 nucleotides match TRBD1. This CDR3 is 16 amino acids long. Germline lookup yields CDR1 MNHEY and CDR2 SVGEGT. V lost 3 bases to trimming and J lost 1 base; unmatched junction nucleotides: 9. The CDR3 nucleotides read TGTGCCAGCAGTTATTATCGTCCGGGACAGTCCTACGAGCAGTACTTC. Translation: CASSYYRPGQSYEQYF.

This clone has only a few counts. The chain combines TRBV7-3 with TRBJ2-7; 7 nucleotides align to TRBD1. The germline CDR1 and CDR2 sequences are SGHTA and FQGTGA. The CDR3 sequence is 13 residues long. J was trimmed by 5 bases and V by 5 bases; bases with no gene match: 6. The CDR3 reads CASSPTGLDEQYF. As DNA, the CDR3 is TGTGCCAGCAGCCCGACAGGGCTGGACGAGCAGTACTTC.

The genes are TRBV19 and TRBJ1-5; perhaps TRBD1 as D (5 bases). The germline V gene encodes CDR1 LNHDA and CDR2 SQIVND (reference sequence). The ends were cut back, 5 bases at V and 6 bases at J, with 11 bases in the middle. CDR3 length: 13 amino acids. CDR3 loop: CASSGGIGQPQHF. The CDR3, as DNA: TGTGCCAGTAGTGGGGGGATTGGTCAGCCCCAGCATTTT.

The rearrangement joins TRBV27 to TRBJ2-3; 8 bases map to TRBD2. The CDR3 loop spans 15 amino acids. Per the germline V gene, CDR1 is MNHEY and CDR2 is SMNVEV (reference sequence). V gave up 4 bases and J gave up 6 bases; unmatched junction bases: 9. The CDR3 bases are TGTGCCAGCAGTTCGGGAGGACTAGCAACGGATACGCAGTATTTT. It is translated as CASSSGGLATDTQYF.

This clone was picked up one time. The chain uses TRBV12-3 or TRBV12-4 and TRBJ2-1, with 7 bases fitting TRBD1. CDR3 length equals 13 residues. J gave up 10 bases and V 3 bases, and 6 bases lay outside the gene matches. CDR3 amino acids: CASSFLGTAEQFF. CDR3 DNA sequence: TGTGCCAGCAGTTTCCTCGGGACAGCGGAGCAGTTCTTC.

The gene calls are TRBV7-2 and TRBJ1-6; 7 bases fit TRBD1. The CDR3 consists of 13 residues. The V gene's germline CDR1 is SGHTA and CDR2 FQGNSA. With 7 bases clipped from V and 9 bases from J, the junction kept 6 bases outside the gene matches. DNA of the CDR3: TGTGCCAGCAAGACAGGGATGGTTTCACCCCTCCACTTT. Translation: CASKTGMVSPLHF. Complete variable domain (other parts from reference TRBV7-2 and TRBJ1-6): GAGVSQSPSNKVTEKGKDVELRCDPISGHTALYWYRQSLGQGLEFLIYFQGNSAPDKSGLPSDRFSAERTGGSVSTLTIQRTQQEDSAVYLCASKTGMVSPLHFGNGTRLTVT.

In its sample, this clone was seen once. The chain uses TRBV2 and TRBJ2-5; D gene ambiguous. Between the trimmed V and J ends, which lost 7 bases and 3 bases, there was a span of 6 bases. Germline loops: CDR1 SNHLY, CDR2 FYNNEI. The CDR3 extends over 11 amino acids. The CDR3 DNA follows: TGTGCCAGCATTTTAGAAGAGACCCAGTACTTC. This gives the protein CASILEETQYF.

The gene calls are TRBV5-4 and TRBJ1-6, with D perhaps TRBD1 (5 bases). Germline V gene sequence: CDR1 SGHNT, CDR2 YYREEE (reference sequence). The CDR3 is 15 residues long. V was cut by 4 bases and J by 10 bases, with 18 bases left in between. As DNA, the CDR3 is TGTGCCAGCAGCCCTCGGGGGGGGGTAGACTCACCCCTCCACTTT. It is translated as CASSPRGGVDSPLHF.

The CDR3 nucleotides read TGTGCCAGTAGTTACCCCCGGGTGGGACAGGGGGACCACAATGAGCAGTTCTTC. Amino acid sequence: CASSYPRVGQGDHNEQFF. The chain links TRBV19 to TRBJ2-1; 11 bases are a match to TRBD1. The CDR3 is 18 residues long. V lost 5 bases, J lost 5 bases, and 14 bases stayed unmatched. Germline lookup yields CDR1 LNHDA and CDR2 SQIVND (reference sequence).

The CDR3 DNA sequence: TGTGCCAGCAGCCTACAGGGGAACACTGAAGCTTTCTTT. Its protein product is CASSLQGNTEAFF. The chain employs TRBV9 and TRBJ1-1, with a weak D call TRBD1 (6 bases). This CDR3 has 13 amino acids. Germline V lookup: CDR1 SGDLS, CDR2 YYNGEE. V lost 4 bases to trimming and J lost 1 base, with 8 bases between them.

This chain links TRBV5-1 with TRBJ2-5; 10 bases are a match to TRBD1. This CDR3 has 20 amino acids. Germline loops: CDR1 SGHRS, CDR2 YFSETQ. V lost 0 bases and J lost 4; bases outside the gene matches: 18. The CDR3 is CASSLVGTGVVAGSVETQYF. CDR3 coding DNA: TGCGCCAGCAGCTTGGTAGGGACAGGGGTCGTAGCGGGATCGGTAGAGACCCAGTACTTC.

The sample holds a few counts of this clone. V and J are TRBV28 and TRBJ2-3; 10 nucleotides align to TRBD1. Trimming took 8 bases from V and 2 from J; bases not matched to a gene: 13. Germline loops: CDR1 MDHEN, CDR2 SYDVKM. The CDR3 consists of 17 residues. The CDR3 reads CASLSWDRGQATDTQYF. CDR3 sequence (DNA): TGTGCCAGCCTTAGCTGGGACAGGGGACAAGCCACAGATACGCAGTATTTT.